Below, one T cell receptor beta chain is given with its context. Its specificity is unknown. This specimen belongs to a study of CD8+ T cells in alopecia areata. Study-wide context: Patients took tofacitinib for 6 to 18 months, followed by 6 drug-free months.

The treatment here: oral pan-JAK inhibitor, 5-10 mg twice daily. Peripheral blood, together with lesional scalp punch biopsies, was collected from alopecia areata patients. Study-wide points: More clonal than normal scalp was lesional scalp, particularly alopecia totalis/universalis.

The germline V gene encodes CDR1 MNHEY and CDR2 SVGAGI. After removal of 4 bases from V and 7 bases from J, the junction contained 6 bases not matched to a gene. The CDR3 contains 14 residues. The sequencing template was cDNA reverse transcribed from extracted RNA. Sequencing used immunoSEQ multiplex PCR; TCRdb keeps in-frame clones, though not all of them. The sample lists 150,000 to 200,000 clones; around 60% were seen once. The chain couples TRBV6-5 to TRBJ1-2; 10 bases agree with TRBD1. The receptor was derived from a human donor with alopecia areata. The sequenced sample was CD4+ T cells sorted from blood, obtained at week 49, from a patient treated with tofacitinib. The CDR3: CASSSDRGRIGYTF. As DNA, the CDR3 is TGTGCCAGCAGTTCTGACAGGGGGCGAATTGGCTACACCTTC.